This is a list of T cell receptor beta chains from one sample in a study of blood T cell repertoires in COVID-19. Profiled with immunoSEQ multiplex PCR; TCRdb holds only in-frame clones, not every one. The table lists about 92,000 clones, 70% to 90% of them singletons, with roughly an eighth in the top ten. The sequencing sample was made of peripheral blood. These receptors all stem from a human donor in a cohort sampled during active COVID-19. CDR3s leave out the opening cysteine and the closing phenylalanine or tryptophan.

CDR3: ASRWQGASVNTEAF; V: TRBV7-9; length: 14
CDR3: ASSPRQGIGEQY; V: TRBV6-2/TRBV6-3; length: 12
CDR3: ASSVGHREPGNTIY; V: TRBV9; length: 14
CDR3: ASSLTGTGVAAF; V: TRBV6-5; length: 12
CDR3: ASSRTDRSGYT; V: TRBV19; length: 11
CDR3: ASSKQDPGDTEAF; V: TRBV21-1; length: 13
CDR3: ASSLGGQGSSNEQF; V: TRBV5-1; length: 14
CDR3: ASSFGTGASYEQY; V: TRBV7-9; length: 13
CDR3: ASSEAGLEAYT; V: TRBV6-1; length: 11
CDR3: ASSLGTYTGELF; V: TRBV5-1; length: 12
CDR3: ASSYSKTGLVETQY; V: TRBV6-5; length: 14
CDR3: ASRGPGGRSVSYNEQF; V: TRBV5-1; length: 16
CDR3: ARRQAHTGELF; V: TRBV11-2; length: 11
CDR3: ASSQGALAGGRFEQF; V: TRBV4-1; length: 15
CDR3: ASSPTLYNEQF; V: TRBV19; length: 11
CDR3: ASTIEAGNTEAF; V: TRBV28; length: 12
CDR3: ASSPSDGQTLGRGEQY; V: TRBV5-6; length: 16
CDR3: ASSPWGHGYNEQF; V: TRBV7-3; length: 13
CDR3: ASGKASGGDTQY; V: TRBV12-5; length: 12
CDR3: ASSQVRDSSGYGYT; V: TRBV4-3; length: 14